This T cell receptor beta chain was observed in a study of blood T cell repertoires in COVID-19. Libraries were prepared by immunoSEQ multiplex PCR; TCRdb keeps only in-frame clonotypes and omits some of them. The sample includes more than 85,000 clones, 60% to 80% of them seen just once. The CDR3 contains 15 residues. V lost 3 bases to trimming and J lost 3 bases; unmatched junction nucleotides: 4. The germline CDR1 and CDR2 sequences are KGHSH and LQKENI. The chain carries TRBV18 and TRBJ2-5; 10 nucleotides match TRBD2. The sequenced sample consisted of peripheral blood. The TCR comes from a woman in her 50s with acute or convalescent COVID-19. The CDR3 is CASSPEGLAKETQYF. The CDR3 DNA is TGTGCCAGCTCACCGGAGGGACTAGCGAAAGAGACCCAGTACTTC.